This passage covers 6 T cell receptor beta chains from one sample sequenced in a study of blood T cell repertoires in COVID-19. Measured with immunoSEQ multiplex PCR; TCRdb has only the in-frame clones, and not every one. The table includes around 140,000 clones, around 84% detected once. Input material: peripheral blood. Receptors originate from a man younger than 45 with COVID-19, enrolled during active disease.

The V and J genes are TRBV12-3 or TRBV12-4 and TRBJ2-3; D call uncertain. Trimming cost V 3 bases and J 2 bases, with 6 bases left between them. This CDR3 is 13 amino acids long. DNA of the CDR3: TGTGCCAGCAGTTTGGGCACCACAGATACGCAGTATTTT. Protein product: CASSLGTTDTQYF.

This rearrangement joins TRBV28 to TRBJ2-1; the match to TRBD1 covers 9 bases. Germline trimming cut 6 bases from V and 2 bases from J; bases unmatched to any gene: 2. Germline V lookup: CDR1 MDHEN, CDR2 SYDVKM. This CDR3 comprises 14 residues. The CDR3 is CASRRQGAYNEQFF. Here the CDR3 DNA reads TGTGCCAGCAGGAGACAGGGGGCCTACAATGAGCAGTTCTTC.

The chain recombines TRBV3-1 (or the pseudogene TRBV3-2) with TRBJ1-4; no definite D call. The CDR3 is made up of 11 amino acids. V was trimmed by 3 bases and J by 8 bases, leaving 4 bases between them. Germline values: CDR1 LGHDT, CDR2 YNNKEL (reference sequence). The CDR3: CASSHGEKLFF. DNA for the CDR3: TGTGCCAGCAGCCACGGGGAAAAACTGTTTTTT.

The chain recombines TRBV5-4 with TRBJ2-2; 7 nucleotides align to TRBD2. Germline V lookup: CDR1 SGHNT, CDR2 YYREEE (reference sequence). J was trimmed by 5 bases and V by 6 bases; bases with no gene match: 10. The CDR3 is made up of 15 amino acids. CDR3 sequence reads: CASTPGGVKTGELFF. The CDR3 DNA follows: TGTGCCAGCACCCCGGGGGGAGTGAAAACCGGGGAGCTGTTTTTT.

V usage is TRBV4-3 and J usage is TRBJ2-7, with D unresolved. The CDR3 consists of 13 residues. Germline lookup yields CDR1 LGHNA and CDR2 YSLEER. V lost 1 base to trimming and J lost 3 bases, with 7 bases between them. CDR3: CASSQGLGYEQYF. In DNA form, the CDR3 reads TGCGCCAGCAGCCAAGGACTCGGCTACGAGCAGTACTTC.

CDR3 amino acids: CASSLSYNEQFF. The CDR3, as DNA: TGTGCCAGCAGTTTATCGTACAATGAGCAGTTCTTC. The V and J genes are TRBV28 and TRBJ2-1, with D uncertain. The CDR3 covers 12 residues. The ends were cut back, 1 base at V and 4 bases at J, with 2 bases in the middle. CDR1 MDHEN and CDR2 SYDVKM come from the germline V gene.